This T cell receptor (beta chain) was sequenced in a study of OX40 agonist ivuxolimab in advanced cancers. Looking at the study overall: Patients undergoing dose escalation presented with hepatocellular carcinoma, melanoma, renal cell or head and neck cancer. About 42% of patients had received prior checkpoint inhibitor therapy. Partial responses occurred in Three dose-escalation patients, one with hepatocellular carcinoma and two with cutaneous melanoma. Study-wide findings and caveats: Blood T cells, both CD4+ and CD8+, expanded clonally by week 6 at 0.1 to 3.0 mg/kg.

The V end lost 7 bases, the J end lost 0 bases, and 10 bases lay between the germline ends. CDR3 length: 15 residues. Germline CDR1 LNHDA, CDR2 SQIVND (reference sequence). Sequencing was performed with immunoSEQ multiplex PCR; in TCRdb, only in-frame clones are kept and a portion is missing. The sample includes some 80,000 clones, 80% to 90% of them seen just once. For this clone: Antigen: not known.

The source is an adult with an advanced solid tumor such as melanoma, head and neck, liver or kidney cancer. Specimen: CD4+ or CD8+ T cells sorted from blood, collected in a trial of the OX40 agonist ivuxolimab. The rearrangement links TRBV19 to TRBJ1-6; D gene unclear. The DNA for the CDR3 is TGTGCCAGTAATCCCGGTAGCTCCTATAATTCACCCCTCCACTTT. Its translation: CASNPGSSYNSPLHF.